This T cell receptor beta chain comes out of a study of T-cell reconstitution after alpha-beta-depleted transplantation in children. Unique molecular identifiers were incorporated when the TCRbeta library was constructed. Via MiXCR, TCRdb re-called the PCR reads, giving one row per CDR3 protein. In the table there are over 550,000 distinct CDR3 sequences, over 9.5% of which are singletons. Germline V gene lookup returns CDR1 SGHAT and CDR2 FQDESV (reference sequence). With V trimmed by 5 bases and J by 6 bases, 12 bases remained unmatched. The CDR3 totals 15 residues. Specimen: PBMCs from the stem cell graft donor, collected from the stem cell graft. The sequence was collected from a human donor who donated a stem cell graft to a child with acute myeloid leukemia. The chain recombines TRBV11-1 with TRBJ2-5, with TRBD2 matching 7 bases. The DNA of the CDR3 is TGTGCCAGCAGCCCGCTGGCGGGGGATGCTCAGACCCAGTACTTC. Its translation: CASSPLAGDAQTQYF. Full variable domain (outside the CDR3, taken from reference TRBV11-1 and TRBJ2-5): EAEVAQSPRYKITEKSQAVAFWCDPISGHATLYWYRQILGQGPELLVQFQDESVVDDSQLPKDRFSAERLKGVDSTLKIQPAELGDSAMYLCASSPLAGDAQTQYFGPGTRLLVL.